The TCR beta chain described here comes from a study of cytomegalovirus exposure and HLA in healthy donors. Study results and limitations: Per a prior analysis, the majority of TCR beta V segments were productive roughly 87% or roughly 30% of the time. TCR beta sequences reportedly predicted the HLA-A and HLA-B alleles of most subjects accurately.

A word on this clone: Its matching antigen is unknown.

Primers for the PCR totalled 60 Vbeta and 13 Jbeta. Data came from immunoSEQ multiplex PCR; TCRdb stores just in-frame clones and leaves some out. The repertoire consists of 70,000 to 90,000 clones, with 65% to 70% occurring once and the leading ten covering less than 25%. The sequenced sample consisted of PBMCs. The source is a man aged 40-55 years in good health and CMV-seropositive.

This CDR3 is CASSIGGGNSPLHF. DNA of the CDR3: TGTGCCAGTAGTATCGGGGGAGGCAATTCACCCCTCCACTTT. The chain is built from TRBV19 and TRBJ1-6; the D gene is possibly TRBD1 (5 bases). The germline CDR1 and CDR2 sequences are LNHDA and SQIVND (reference sequence). Between the trimmed V and J ends, which lost 3 bases and 7 bases, there was a span of 10 bases. The CDR3 contains 14 residues.